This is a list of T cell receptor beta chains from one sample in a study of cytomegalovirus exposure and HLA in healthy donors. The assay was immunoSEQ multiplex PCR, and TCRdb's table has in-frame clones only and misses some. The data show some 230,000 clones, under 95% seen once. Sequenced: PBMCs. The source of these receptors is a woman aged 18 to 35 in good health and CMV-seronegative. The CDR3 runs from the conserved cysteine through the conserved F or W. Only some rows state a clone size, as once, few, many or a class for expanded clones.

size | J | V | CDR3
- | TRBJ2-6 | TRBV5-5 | CASSLVGAGGANVLTF
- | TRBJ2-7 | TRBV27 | CASSSPGDRARNEQYF
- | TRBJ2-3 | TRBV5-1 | CASSFSGGAMDTQYF
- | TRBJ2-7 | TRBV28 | CASLGLVDEQYF
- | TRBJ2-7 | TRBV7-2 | CASALGHAGDYEQYF
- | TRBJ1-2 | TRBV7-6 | CASSLSVGGSGYTF
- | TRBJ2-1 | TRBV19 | CASSTLAGGVYNEQFF
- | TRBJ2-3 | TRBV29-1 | CSVVEFGPTDTQYF
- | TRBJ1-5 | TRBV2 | CAGGTERNQPQHF
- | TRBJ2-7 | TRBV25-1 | CASSDPGGFYEQYF
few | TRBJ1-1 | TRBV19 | CASKVGGALNTEAFF
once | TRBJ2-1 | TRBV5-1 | CASSLGGQGGTDEQFF
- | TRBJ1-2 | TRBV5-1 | CASSFRTGRNYGYTF
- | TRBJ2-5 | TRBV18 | CASSTQGGETQYF
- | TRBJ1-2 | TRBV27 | CASSWSGDLTNYGYTF
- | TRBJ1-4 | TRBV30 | CAWSEGNSRSEKLFF
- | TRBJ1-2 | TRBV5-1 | CASSPGQSNNYGYTF
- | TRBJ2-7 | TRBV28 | CASSPIGGAYEQYF
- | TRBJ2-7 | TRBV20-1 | CSARTGYEQYF
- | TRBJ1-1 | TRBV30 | CAWSGQTGEAFF
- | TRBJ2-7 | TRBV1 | CTSSLGLAGEVYEQYF
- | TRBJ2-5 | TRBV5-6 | CASSLRGAGLMGTQYF
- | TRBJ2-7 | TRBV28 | CASSPGTGFLFSYEQYF
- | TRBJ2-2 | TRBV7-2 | CASSLGFGAPGELFF
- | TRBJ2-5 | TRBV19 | CASSISEGIGETQYF
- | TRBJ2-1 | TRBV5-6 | CASSSLAGVLNEQFF
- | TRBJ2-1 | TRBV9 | CASSTQTYRPEQFF
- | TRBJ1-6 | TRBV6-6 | CASSPRQGANSPLHF
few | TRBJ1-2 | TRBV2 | CASRTDIRGYTF
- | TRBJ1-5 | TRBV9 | CASSVGDRDQPQHF
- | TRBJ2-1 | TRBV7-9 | CASSRSGGARSEQFF
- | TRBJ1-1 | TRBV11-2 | CASSWGQANTEAFF
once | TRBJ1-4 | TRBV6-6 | CASSYWDSNEKLFF
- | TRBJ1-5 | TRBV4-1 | CASSQLLYSNQPQHF
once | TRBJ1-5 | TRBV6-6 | CASNPGGEGDQPQHF
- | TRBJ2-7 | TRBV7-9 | CASSSPDRRNEQYF
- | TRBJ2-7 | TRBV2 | CASTGLTTYSYEQYF
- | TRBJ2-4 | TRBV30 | CAWSIRSGWNIQYF
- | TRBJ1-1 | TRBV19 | CASSLYRGLEAFF
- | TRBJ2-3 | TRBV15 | CATSSPWTGPADTQYF
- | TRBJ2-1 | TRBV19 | CASSIRAGSYNEQFF
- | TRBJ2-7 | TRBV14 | CASSSASGSYEQYF
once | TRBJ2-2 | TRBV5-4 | CASSPGTSGRTGELFF
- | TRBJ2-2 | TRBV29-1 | CSVRGGPGELFF
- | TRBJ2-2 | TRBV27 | CASRFQGANTGELFF
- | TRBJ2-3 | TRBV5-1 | CASSLEAQGSDTQYF
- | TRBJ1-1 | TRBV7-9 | CASSLEGQRWDTEAFF
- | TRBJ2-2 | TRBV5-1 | CASLSGRAGELFF
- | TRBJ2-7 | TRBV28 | CASSLSTGISYEQYF